The 10 T cell receptor beta chains listed next were all sequenced from one sample in a study of cytomegalovirus exposure and HLA in healthy donors. Here immunoSEQ multiplex PCR was the method, and the copy in TCRdb shows in-frame clones only, minus some. The data contain around 130,000 clones, just under 90% of them seen just once; the ten biggest clones take up about 3%. The material sequenced was PBMCs. These receptors originate from a man under 40 in good health and CMV-seronegative.

The chain combines TRBV5-6 with TRBJ2-7, with D maybe TRBD2 (5 bases). This CDR3 contains 15 residues. CDR1 SGHDT and CDR2 YYEEEE come from the germline V gene. V was cut by 0 bases and J by 3 bases, with 13 bases left in between. The CDR3 spells CASSLVHDGDYEQYF. DNA of the CDR3: TGTGCCAGCAGCTTGGTACACGACGGGGACTACGAGCAGTACTTC. The whole variable domain, remainder taken from reference TRBV5-6 and TRBJ2-7, is DAGVTQSPTHLIKTRGQQVTLRCSPKSGHDTVSWYQQALGQGPQFIFQYYEEEERQRGNFPDRFSGHQFPNYSSELNVNALLLGDSALYLCASSLVHDGDYEQYFGPGTRLTVT.

V gene TRBV7-9 combines with J gene TRBJ2-7; TRBD1 matches 10 bases. V gave up 3 bases and J gave up 6 bases; unmatched junction bases: 8. The length of the CDR3 is 15 residues. Germline CDR1 is SEHNR and CDR2 is FQNEAQ (reference sequence). DNA of the CDR3: TGTGCCAGCAGCTTGGGACAGGGGAGGATGGGCGAGCAGTACTTC. Translation gives CASSLGQGRMGEQYF.

The chain uses TRBV28 and TRBJ1-5, with D uncertain. V was pared by 5 bases and J by 3 bases, with 14 bases between. Germline-derived CDR1 and CDR2 are MDHEN and SYDVKM. The CDR3 is 15 amino acids. The CDR3 region has the DNA TGTGCCAGCAGTACCGCGGCAGTAGACAATCAGCCCCAGCATTTT. Translating it yields CASSTAAVDNQPQHF. Complete variable domain (other parts from reference TRBV28 and TRBJ1-5): DVKVTQSSRYLVKRTGEKVFLECVQDMDHENMFWYRQDPGLGLRLIYFSYDVKMKEKGDIPEGYSVSREKKERFSLILESASTNQTSMYLCASSTAAVDNQPQHFGDGTRLSIL.

V is TRBV7-3 and J is TRBJ1-1, with D uncertain. V lost 8 bases to trimming and J lost 4 bases, with 17 bases between them. The CDR3 covers 14 residues. Germline CDR1 SGHTA, CDR2 FQGTGA. Here the CDR3 DNA reads TGTGCCAGCTCTCCCGGCCCCGGCGGCACTGAAGCTTTCTTT. This translates into CASSPGPGGTEAFF. Supplemented by reference TRBV7-3 and TRBJ1-1, the full variable domain reads GAGVSQTPSNKVTEKGKYVELRCDPISGHTALYWYRQSLGQGPEFLIYFQGTGAADDSGLPNDRFFAVRPEGSVSTLKIQRTERGDSAVYLCASSPGPGGTEAFFGQGTRLTVV.

The CDR3 DNA reads as TGTGCTAGTGGTTTGGCGACAGGGACCGAAGCTTTCTTT. It specifies CASGLATGTEAFF. The chain combines TRBV12-5 with TRBJ1-1, with 7 bases fitting TRBD1. With V trimmed by 1 base and J by 8 bases, 4 bases remained unmatched. The CDR3 is 13 residues long. Germline-derived CDR1 and CDR2 are LGHNT and FRNRAP.

The chain combines TRBV7-2 with TRBJ2-1, with 7 bases that match TRBD2. Germline loops: CDR1 SGHTA, CDR2 FQGNSA. There are 14 residues in the CDR3. V shed 6 bases and J 0 bases; nucleotides not matched to a gene: 2. The CDR3 coding sequence is TGTGCCAGCAGGCCGGGGGGCTCCTACAATGAGCAGTTCTTC. As protein: CASRPGGSYNEQFF.

This chain joins TRBV4-1 and TRBJ1-1, with D perhaps matching TRBD1 (6 bases). The CDR3 sequence is 15 residues long. CDR1 and CDR2 from the germline V gene are MGHRA and YSYEKL. The V gene lost 5 bases and the J gene lost 0 bases, with 13 bases spanning the gap. This CDR3 reads CASSGNRALNTEAFF. For the CDR3, the DNA is TGCGCCAGCAGCGGGAACAGGGCTTTGAACACTGAAGCTTTCTTT.

The gene calls are TRBV18 and TRBJ2-2; 7 bases match TRBD1. Per germline, CDR1 KGHSH and CDR2 LQKENI. V was pared by 5 bases and J by 4 bases, with 7 bases of the junction left unmatched. The CDR3 runs 15 residues. CDR3 sequence (DNA): TGTGCCAGCTCATTCGACAGGGATACCACCGGGGAGCTGTTTTTT. It yields the protein CASSFDRDTTGELFF. The variable domain in full, completed from reference TRBV18 and TRBJ2-2, reads NAGVMQNPRHLVRRRGQEARLRCSPMKGHSHVYWYRQLPEEGLKFMVYLQKENIIDESGMPKERFSAEFPKEGPSILRIQQVVRGDSAAYFCASSFDRDTTGELFFGEGSRLTVL.

The J gene is TRBJ2-3, the V gene TRBV28; D is uncertain. The germline CDR1 and CDR2 sequences are MDHEN and SYDVKM. CDR3 length equals 14 residues. Trimming cost V 1 base and J 2 bases, with 7 bases left between them. The CDR3 region has the DNA TGTGCCAGCAGTTTATTGCAGAACACAGATACGCAGTATTTT. Residues: CASSLLQNTDTQYF.

This chain joins TRBV4-3 and TRBJ2-1; D call uncertain. This CDR3 is built from 14 residues. Germline values: CDR1 LGHNA, CDR2 YSLEER. The V gene lost 4 bases and the J gene lost 6 bases, with 13 bases spanning the gap. The CDR3 DNA is TGCGCCAGCAGCCCCAGTTTGCTCGTCAATGAGCAGTTCTTC. This encodes CASSPSLLVNEQFF.